These T cell receptor beta chains were read from a single sample in a study of CD8 T cells in ankylosing spondylitis. TCRdb re-derived calls from the 5' RACE reads in MiXCR, one entry per CDR3 protein. The sample carries hundreds of thousands of distinct CDR3 sequences, roughly 24% recorded once. The source material was blood, either unsorted or a sorted T cell fraction (not recorded which). Every receptor here comes from a male donor with ankylosing spondylitis or in good health (not recorded which). CDR3s include the opening cysteine and the closing phenylalanine or tryptophan. A D gene is named only where the DNA matches it firmly. Clone sizes are given selectively: once, few, many, or a class where the clone is expanded.

CDR3 length,D gene,V gene,clone size,J gene,CDR3 protein,CDR3 DNA
14,NA,TRBV27,NA,TRBJ1-2,CASSAELGPYGYTF,TGTGCCAGCAGTGCCGAACTTGGACCCTATGGCTACACCTTC
13,TRBD2,TRBV7-3,NA,TRBJ2-7,CASSPGTSAEQYF,TGTGCCAGCAGCCCCGGGACTAGCGCCGAGCAGTACTTC
12,NA,TRBV29-1,many,TRBJ2-7,CSVAPTGYEQYF,TGCAGCGTCGCACCAACCGGTTACGAGCAGTACTTC
15,NA,TRBV2,NA,TRBJ2-7,CASRRTGGGTYEQYF,TGTGCCAGCAGGAGAACAGGTGGAGGGACCTACGAGCAGTACTTC
16,NA,TRBV5-5,many,TRBJ2-7,CASSLAAGALSYEQYF,TGTGCCAGCAGCTTGGCTGCAGGGGCGCTTTCCTACGAGCAGTACTTC
12,NA,TRBV7-8,few,TRBJ2-5,CASSSREETQYF,TGTGCCAGCAGCTCCAGGGAGGAGACCCAGTACTTC
15,TRBD1,TRBV6-1,few,TRBJ1-2,CASSPDRGQDYGYTF,TGTGCCAGCAGCCCGGACAGGGGGCAGGACTATGGCTACACCTTC
18,TRBD2,TRBV3-1,NA,TRBJ2-1,CASCQDPLAGSSYNEQFF,TGTGCCTCCTGCCAAGATCCCCTAGCGGGGAGCTCCTACAATGAGCAGTTCTTC
14,NA,TRBV5-4,NA,TRBJ1-1,CASSSSTANTEAFF,TGTGCCAGCAGCTCGTCGACAGCGAACACTGAAGCTTTCTTT
16,NA,TRBV27,many,TRBJ1-4,CASTHVGLRVMKNCFF,NA
13,NA,TRBV20-1,many,TRBJ1-2,CSAEGLANYGYTF,TGCAGTGCTGAAGGGCTTGCTAACTATGGCTACACCTTC
13,TRBD2,TRBV20-1,NA,TRBJ2-1,CSAYGLAGNEQFF,TGCAGTGCCTACGGACTAGCGGGAAATGAGCAGTTCTTC
12,NA,TRBV19,NA,TRBJ2-2,CASIDFTGELFF,TGTGCCAGTATTGACTTCACCGGGGAGCTGTTTTTT
13,TRBD1,TRBV7-2,NA,TRBJ2-4,CASSPYRGAIQYF,TGTGCCAGCAGCCCATACAGGGGGGCCATTCAGTACTTC
15,TRBD1,TRBV12-3/TRBV12-4,many,TRBJ2-3,CASSKDRGSTDTQYF,TGTGCCAGCAGTAAGGACAGGGGGTCCACAGATACGCAGTATTTT
15,NA,TRBV19,few,TRBJ2-1,CASSIAGPRTNEQFF,TGTGCCAGTAGTATAGCGGGACCGCGGACCAATGAGCAGTTCTTC
18,TRBD2,TRBV20-1,once,TRBJ2-3,CSARAGTSGGTSTDTQYF,TGCAGTGCTAGAGCCGGGACTAGCGGGGGAACTAGCACAGATACGCAGTATTTT
15,NA,TRBV5-5,many,TRBJ1-5,CASSLGTRGNQPQHF,TGTGCCAGCAGCTTGGGGACGCGGGGCAATCAGCCCCAGCATTTT
15,TRBD2,TRBV5-1,NA,TRBJ2-5,CASSLGTSAGETQYF,TGCGCCAGCAGCTTGGGGACTAGCGCTGGAGAGACCCAGTACTTC
14,NA,TRBV29-1,NA,TRBJ2-7,CSVGGRDANYEQYF,TGCAGCGTTGGGGGAAGGGACGCAAACTACGAGCAGTACTTC
16,TRBD2,TRBV5-1,many,TRBJ2-3,CASSLAGGPGTDTQYF,TGCGCCAGCAGCCTAGCGGGAGGGCCGGGCACAGATACGCAGTATTTT
15,NA,TRBV20-1,many,TRBJ1-6,CSASDGREPNSPLHF,TGCAGTGCTAGCGATGGGCGGGAACCCAATTCACCCCTCCACTTT
15,TRBD1,TRBV12-3/TRBV12-4,NA,TRBJ1-5,CASTIFDRDGQPQHF,TGTGCCAGCACCATCTTCGACAGGGATGGTCAGCCCCAGCATTTT
11,TRBD1,TRBV6-5,NA,TRBJ2-7,CASRTGYEQYF,TGTGCCAGCAGGACAGGGTACGAGCAGTACTTC
14,NA,TRBV11-2,NA,TRBJ2-5,CASSLVVGDETQYF,TGTGCCAGCAGCTTAGTCGTGGGGGACGAGACCCAGTACTTC
16,TRBD1,TRBV20-1,NA,TRBJ1-6,CSARDRVSSYNSPLHF,TGCAGTGCTCGCGACAGGGTGAGCTCCTATAATTCACCCCTCCACTTT
14,TRBD2,TRBV25-1,many,TRBJ2-7,CASSELGTNYEQYF,TGTGCCAGCAGTGAACTTGGGACTAACTACGAGCAGTACTTC
16,NA,TRBV4-2,many,TRBJ1-4,CASSQDGAPVKKKLFF,TGTGCCAGCAGCCAAGACGGTGCCCCGGTGAAGAAAAAACTGTTTTTT
16,NA,TRBV3-1,many,TRBJ2-3,CASSQVLQRYTDTQYF,TGTGCCAGCAGCCAAGTGCTACAGCGTTACACAGATACGCAGTATTTT
16,NA,TRBV20-1,few,TRBJ2-7,CSARPADQGGSYEQYF,TGCAGTGCTAGACCCGCGGACCAGGGCGGCTCCTACGAGCAGTACTTC
14,TRBD2,TRBV6-2/TRBV6-3,many,TRBJ2-7,CASRNGATSSEQYF,TGTGCCAGCAGAAACGGAGCGACTAGCAGCGAGCAGTACTTC
16,NA,TRBV27,NA,TRBJ2-7,CASSLVSGSFSYEQYF,TGTGCCAGCAGTTTGGTATCGGGCAGCTTCTCCTACGAGCAGTACTTC
16,NA,TRBV4-1,many,TRBJ1-1,CASSQDMGAMNTEAFF,TGCGCCAGCAGCCAAGATATGGGGGCCATGAACACTGAAGCTTTCTTT
14,NA,TRBV5-6,NA,TRBJ2-4,CASSLHGAKNIQYF,TGTGCCAGCAGCTTACACGGAGCCAAAAACATTCAGTACTTC
14,NA,TRBV9,NA,TRBJ2-5,CASSVAGIQETQYF,TGTGCCAGCAGCGTAGCCGGGATTCAAGAGACCCAGTACTTC
14,TRBD1,TRBV7-8,many,TRBJ2-7,CASSLGGTAYEQYF,TGTGCCAGCAGCTTAGGAGGGACAGCCTACGAGCAGTACTTC
17,TRBD2,TRBV7-3,many,TRBJ2-2,CASSSRTSGGNTGELFF,TGTGCCAGCAGCTCACGGACTAGCGGGGGGAACACCGGGGAGCTGTTTTTT
15,NA,TRBV5-6,many,TRBJ2-1,CASSWGAHSYNEQFF,TGTGCCAGCAGCTGGGGGGCCCACTCCTACAATGAGCAGTTCTTC
16,TRBD1,TRBV7-2,NA,TRBJ1-3,CASSLGGTGPGNTIYF,TGTGCCAGCAGCTTAGGGGGGACAGGGCCTGGAAACACCATATATTTT
16,TRBD2,TRBV7-3,many,TRBJ2-2,CASSLVPSGNTGELFF,TGTGCCAGCAGCTTAGTCCCTAGCGGAAACACCGGGGAGCTGTTTTTT
13,NA,TRBV19,NA,TRBJ2-3,CASSTQGNQPQYF,TGTGCCAGTAGTACACAGGGCAATCAGCCCCAGTATTTT
13,NA,TRBV3-1,few,TRBJ1-2,CASSLSSHGSYTF,TGTGCCAGCAGCCTCAGCTCTCATGGGAGCTACACCTTC
13,NA,TRBV20-1,many,TRBJ1-1,CSATYREGAEAFF,TGCAGTGCCACGTACAGGGAGGGGGCTGAAGCTTTCTTT
14,TRBD2,TRBV12-3/TRBV12-4,many,TRBJ2-4,CASSFGGDKNIQYF,TGTGCCAGCAGTTTTGGGGGGGACAAAAACATTCAGTACTTC
14,TRBD1,TRBV14,NA,TRBJ1-1,CASRQTGFGTEAFF,TGTGCCAGCAGACAGACAGGGTTCGGCACTGAAGCTTTCTTT
12,TRBD1,TRBV29-1,few,TRBJ1-5,CSVGQGDQPQHF,TGCAGCGTAGGACAGGGGGATCAGCCCCAGCATTTT
13,NA,TRBV6-1,NA,TRBJ2-7,CASYLQGSYEQYF,TGTGCCAGTTACCTCCAGGGGTCCTACGAGCAGTACTTC
16,TRBD2,TRBV20-1,NA,TRBJ2-1,CSARAQTSGTYNEQFF,TGCAGTGCTAGAGCCCAGACTAGCGGGACGTACAATGAGCAGTTCTTC
12,NA,TRBV12-3/TRBV12-4,NA,TRBJ2-5,CASSLGTETQYF,TGTGCCAGCAGTTTAGGGACGGAGACCCAGTACTTC
17,NA,TRBV4-1,many,TRBJ2-5,CASSQDQVGGLQETQYF,TGCGCCAGCAGCCAGGACCAGGTGGGGGGCCTCCAAGAGACCCAGTACTTC
18,TRBD1,TRBV3-1,few,TRBJ2-7,CASSQEGQGFYRTYEQYF,TGTGCCAGCAGCCAAGAGGGACAGGGATTCTACAGGACCTACGAGCAGTACTTC
16,TRBD2,TRBV4-1,NA,TRBJ2-3,CASSQVQGRAGDTQYF,TGCGCCAGCAGCCAAGTGCAAGGGAGGGCAGGCGATACGCAGTATTTT
21,TRBD2,TRBV4-1,NA,TRBJ2-5,CASSQDARTSGMISLGETQYF,TGCGCCAGCAGCCAAGATGCGAGGACTAGCGGGATGATTTCCCTTGGAGAGACCCAGTACTTC
14,NA,TRBV20-1,NA,TRBJ1-1,CSAKSREFNTEAFF,TGCAGTGCTAAATCCAGGGAATTCAACACTGAAGCTTTCTTT
15,NA,TRBV15,NA,TRBJ2-1,CATSRGAGRIDEQFF,TGTGCCACCAGCAGGGGGGCGGGAAGGATTGATGAGCAGTTCTTC
14,NA,TRBV18,few,TRBJ2-3,CASSPLGVPDTQYF,TGTGCCAGCTCACCATTGGGAGTCCCAGATACGCAGTATTTT
14,NA,TRBV20-1,NA,TRBJ2-5,CSATLQGSGGTQYF,TGCAGTGCTACCTTACAGGGAAGTGGGGGGACCCAGTACTTC
16,NA,TRBV10-3,NA,TRBJ2-6,CAISESLSSGANVLTF,TGTGCCATCAGTGAGTCGTTAAGCTCTGGGGCCAACGTCCTGACTTTC